This TCR beta chain was captured by sequencing in a study of blood T cell repertoires in COVID-19. Some clones are missing from TCRdb's copy, which holds only in-frame ones; the method was immunoSEQ multiplex PCR. The top ten clones hold about 19% of a sample with around 200,000 clones, about 85% of them seen once. The V gene lost 2 bases and the J gene lost 1 base, with 7 bases spanning the gap. Germline CDR1 is MNHNS and CDR2 is SASEGT. The CDR3 is 14 amino acids. The sequenced sample consisted of PBMCs or T cells enriched from blood (not recorded which). The TCR comes from a man aged 40-50 years who had recovered from COVID-19. This chain links TRBV6-1 with TRBJ2-3, with TRBD2 as a possible D gene (5 bases). CDR3 loop: CASSELRGTDTQYF. CDR3 bases: TGTGCCAGCAGTGAATTGAGGGGCACAGATACGCAGTATTTT.